This passage covers 26 T cell receptor beta chains from one sample sequenced in a study of CD8 T cells in Susac syndrome (dated 2019 in TCRdb). The library was obtained by the immunoSEQ multiplex PCR assay. RNA was extracted using the RNeasy kit, and roughly 0.5 to 1 ug of the RNA was reverse transcribed with random hexamers. TCRdb reanalyzed the raw reads on its own, using fastp at Q25 for trimming and MiXCR for clone calling, and kept in-frame beta chains. Rows matching on CDR3 protein sequence are summarized as one entry with the most common DNA and genes. For this sample there are about 190,000 distinct CDR3 sequences; approximately 95% appear just once. The top ten clones comprise around 0.16% of the sample. The sequenced material came from CD8+ T cells from PBMCs. The receptors here all came from a human donor with Susac syndrome.

The chain has TRBV4-2 and TRBJ2-1; 9 bases agree with TRBD2. The J segment lost 7 bases and the V segment lost 0 bases, leaving 4 bases of the junction unmatched. The length of the CDR3 is 15 residues. CDR1 LGHNA and CDR2 YNFKEQ come from the germline V gene. CDR3 in DNA: TGTGCCAGCAGCCAAGATCTCCTAGCGGGAAATGAGCAGTTCTTC. Amino acids: CASSQDLLAGNEQFF.

The V gene is TRBV7-9, the J gene TRBJ1-5; no reliable D call. Germline V gene data show CDR1 as SEHNR and CDR2 as FQNEAQ (reference sequence). This CDR3 is 15 amino acids long. V gave up 5 bases and J gave up 0 bases, with 11 bases separating them. CDR3 DNA: TGTGCCAGCAGCCCGGGAGATCCTAGCAATCAGCCCCAGCATTTT. It translates to CASSPGDPSNQPQHF.

This chain uses TRBV12-3 or TRBV12-4 with TRBJ1-5; TRBD1 might be the D (5 bases). V lost 11 bases, J lost 0 bases, and 11 bases lay in between. This CDR3 is 13 amino acids long. CDR3 residues: CAAGDFSNQPQHF. Written as DNA, the CDR3 is TGTGCCGCGGGGGATTTTAGCAATCAGCCCCAGCATTTT.

This sequence joins TRBV7-9 and TRBJ2-1, with 9 bases fitting TRBD1. There are 17 residues in the CDR3. Germline values: CDR1 SEHNR, CDR2 FQNEAQ (reference sequence). V gave up 5 bases and J gave up 10 bases; unmatched junction bases: 18. CDR3 sequence (DNA): TGTGCCAGCAGCCCAAACAGGGGGCTGAGCGCGGGGGTGGAGCAGTTCTTC. It translates to CASSPNRGLSAGVEQFF.

This chain uses TRBV14 with TRBJ2-7; unclear D gene. Germline V gene lookup returns CDR1 SGHDN and CDR2 FVKESK. CDR3 size: 13 residues. V was pared by 1 base and J by 5 bases, with 9 bases between. DNA for the CDR3: TGTGCCAGCAGCCAAGGGTACGTCAACGAGCAGTACTTC. It is translated as CASSQGYVNEQYF.

This sequence joins TRBV3-1 and TRBJ2-5; D tentatively reads TRBD1 or TRBD2 (5 bases each). Trimming took off 6 bases at V and 3 bases at J, with 17 bases between the two ends. This CDR3 has 15 residues. Germline CDR1 reads LGHDT; CDR2 reads YNNKEL (reference sequence). The CDR3 is CASRDLEGMKETQYF. The CDR3 DNA reads as TGTGCCAGCAGGGATTTAGAGGGGATGAAAGAGACCCAGTACTTC.

This clonotype was detected only once. DNA for the CDR3: TGTGCCAGCGGAATGGAGGGTGTCACTGAAGCTTTCTTT. This sequence encodes CASGMEGVTEAFF. V usage is TRBV27 and J usage is TRBJ1-1; D call uncertain. Germline CDR1 MNHEY, CDR2 SMNVEV (reference sequence). The CDR3 sequence is 13 residues long. Trimming pared 8 bases from V and 4 bases from J, leaving 14 bases between.

The rearrangement uses TRBV11-2 and TRBJ2-1; no definite D call. Germline CDR1 is SGHAT and CDR2 is FQNNGV. Between the trimmed V and J ends, which lost 3 bases and 2 bases, there was a span of 17 bases. The CDR3 loop spans 17 amino acids. The CDR3 sequence: CASSFVSRLVAYNEQFF. The DNA for the CDR3 is TGTGCCAGCAGCTTTGTCAGCAGGCTAGTCGCCTACAATGAGCAGTTCTTC.

This chain connects TRBV7-8 to TRBJ2-5, with D perhaps TRBD2 (6 bases). This CDR3 is 15 amino acids long. Trimming removed 5 bases from V and 2 bases from J, with 15 bases in between. From germline, CDR1 is SGHVS and CDR2 FQNEAQ. The CDR3 DNA sequence: TGTGCCAGCAGCGTTGTCACGGGACTGCAAGAGACCCAGTACTTC. It yields the protein CASSVVTGLQETQYF. The full variable domain, rest sourced from reference TRBV7-8 and TRBJ2-5, is GAGVSQSPRYKVAKRGQDVALRCDPISGHVSLFWYQQALGQGPEFLTYFQNEAQLDKSGLPSDRFFAERPEGSVSTLKIQRTQQEDSAVYLCASSVVTGLQETQYFGPGTRLLVL.

This clonotype was observed once. The chain joins TRBV20-1 to TRBJ2-3, with 14 nucleotides matching TRBD2. CDR3 length equals 17 residues. The germline gives CDR1 DFQATT, CDR2 SNEGSKA (reference sequence). Losses at the gene ends were 5 bases for V and 2 bases for J; bases not matched to a gene: 9. The CDR3 is CSAYGTSGSRPTDTQYF. The CDR3 DNA sequence: TGCAGTGCTTACGGGACTAGCGGGAGTAGGCCCACAGATACGCAGTATTTT.

The chain couples TRBV30 to TRBJ1-6; 9 bases match TRBD1. V lost 1 base and J lost 3; bases outside the gene matches: 4. CDR1 GTSNPN and CDR2 SVGIG come from the germline V gene (reference sequence). The CDR3 is 16 residues long. This CDR3 is CAWSAPGQGYNSPLHF. As DNA, the CDR3 is TGTGCCTGGAGTGCCCCGGGACAGGGCTATAATTCACCCCTCCACTTT.

This chain joins TRBV5-6 and TRBJ2-1; D is possibly TRBD1 (6 bases). The V end lost 0 bases, the J end lost 3 bases, and 7 bases lay between the germline ends. The CDR3 consists of 14 residues. Germline loops: CDR1 SGHDT, CDR2 YYEEEE. CDR3 bases: TGTGCCAGCAGCTTGGAGGGGGTCTACAATGAGCAGTTCTTC. Residues: CASSLEGVYNEQFF.

The gene calls are TRBV5-4 and TRBJ2-5; perhaps TRBD1 as D (6 bases). Between the trimmed V and J ends, which lost 4 bases and 6 bases, there was a span of 25 bases. The CDR3 covers 17 residues. Per the germline V gene, CDR1 is SGHNT and CDR2 is YYREEE (reference sequence). The CDR3 nucleotides are TGTGCCAGCAGCCCGAGAACGACAGGCGGAGGTTTGAAGACCCAGTACTTC. Protein product: CASSPRTTGGGLKTQYF.

The chain carries TRBV28 and TRBJ2-7; no firm D call. Deletions cut 3 bases from V and 3 bases from J, with 9 bases between. The CDR3 length is 13 residues. The germline CDR1 and CDR2 sequences are MDHEN and SYDVKM. CDR3 in amino acids: CASSLYGFYEQYF. Written as DNA, the CDR3 is TGTGCCAGCAGTTTGTACGGGTTCTACGAGCAGTACTTC.

The chain carries TRBV7-9 and TRBJ2-7, with 7 bases aligning to TRBD1. V shed 5 bases and J 0 bases; nucleotides not matched to a gene: 16. This CDR3 contains 18 residues. Germline V gives CDR1 SEHNR, CDR2 FQNEAQ (reference sequence). The CDR3, as DNA: TGTGCCAGCAGCACACCAACCGACAGGGTTGGGGGCTCCTACGAGCAGTACTTC. It encodes CASSTPTDRVGGSYEQYF.

The chain employs TRBV3-1 and TRBJ2-3; D is uncertain. Germline V gene data show CDR1 as LGHDT and CDR2 as YNNKEL (reference sequence). Trimming removed 0 bases at V and 0 bases at J, with 4 bases between. CDR3 length: 14 residues. The CDR3 spells CASSQDVSTDTQYF. CDR3 DNA: TGTGCCAGCAGCCAAGACGTAAGCACAGATACGCAGTATTTT.

The rearrangement links TRBV7-2 to TRBJ2-1, with 10 bases matching TRBD2. V gave up 6 bases and J gave up 6 bases; unmatched junction bases: 8. Germline lookup yields CDR1 SGHTA and CDR2 FQGNSA. CDR3 length: 15 residues. CDR3 loop: CASRYPGLASNEQFF. DNA for the CDR3: TGTGCCAGCAGATATCCGGGACTAGCGTCCAATGAGCAGTTCTTC.

The chain uses TRBV9 and TRBJ2-1; 9 nucleotides agree with TRBD2. Germline lookup yields CDR1 SGDLS and CDR2 YYNGEE. V lost 2 bases and J lost 8; bases outside the gene matches: 2. The CDR3 contains 13 residues. The DNA for the CDR3 is TGTGCCAGCAGCGTTAGCGGGAGTCATGAGCAGTTCTTC. This encodes CASSVSGSHEQFF.

The genes are TRBV7-9 and TRBJ2-7; D ambiguous. Trimming stripped 8 bases from V and 3 bases from J, with 14 bases between. CDR1 is SEHNR, CDR2 FQNEAQ, per germline (reference sequence). The CDR3 extends over 13 amino acids. The CDR3 loop reads CASGLENFYEQYF. Written as DNA, the CDR3 is TGTGCCAGCGGCCTCGAAAATTTCTACGAGCAGTACTTC.

The chain combines TRBV28 with TRBJ2-6; D possibly corresponds to TRBD1 (6 bases). This CDR3 is built from 18 residues. Germline lookup yields CDR1 MDHEN and CDR2 SYDVKM. Deletions cut 3 bases from V and 3 bases from J, with 18 bases between. CDR3 nucleotide sequence: TGTGCCAGCAGTTTGGTGAGGACAGAGTATGTTGGGGCCAACGTCCTGACTTTC. Its translation is CASSLVRTEYVGANVLTF.

The chain combines TRBV12-3 or TRBV12-4 with TRBJ2-1; no definite D call. This CDR3 has 13 amino acids. V lost 2 bases and J 5 bases, leaving 7 bases between the germline ends. CDR3 residues: CASSLIRDNEQFF. The CDR3 DNA is TGTGCCAGCAGTTTAATTAGAGACAATGAGCAGTTCTTC.

This CDR3 is CASSYGFTDTQYF. The CDR3 coding sequence is TGTGCCAGCAGTTATGGGTTCACAGATACGCAGTATTTT. J is TRBJ2-3 and V is TRBV6-5; D is undetermined. Looked up from germline, CDR1 is MNHEY and CDR2 is SVGAGI. V gave up 3 bases and J gave up 2 bases, with 6 bases separating them. The length of the CDR3 is 13 residues.

This clonotype was seen a single time. J is TRBJ2-1 and V is TRBV5-4, with 9 bases that match TRBD1. CDR3 length equals 15 residues. V lost 2 bases and J lost 8; bases outside the gene matches: 8. Per the germline V gene, CDR1 is SGHNT and CDR2 is YYREEE (reference sequence). The CDR3 nucleotides read TGTGCCAGCAGCTTACCGGGACAGGGTTTCGATGAGCAGTTCTTC. Protein: CASSLPGQGFDEQFF.

The chain recombines TRBV20-1 with TRBJ2-7; the D call may be TRBD1 or TRBD2 (5 bases each). The CDR3 spans 15 residues. Trimming stripped 2 bases from V and 6 bases from J, with 20 bases between. Germline CDR1 is DFQATT and CDR2 is SNEGSKA (reference sequence). CDR3 bases: TGCAGTGCTAGAAGAGGCAGCCCTCTTGGGACCGAGCAGTACTTC. It specifies CSARRGSPLGTEQYF.

The chain carries TRBV9 and TRBJ2-7, with D possibly matching TRBD2 (5 bases). The V end lost 3 bases, the J end lost 2 bases, and 15 bases lay between the germline ends. CDR1 is SGDLS, CDR2 YYNGEE, per germline. The CDR3 has 15 residues. CDR3 residues: CASSAASGITYEQYF. As DNA, the CDR3 is TGTGCCAGCAGCGCCGCTTCGGGGATTACCTACGAGCAGTACTTC.

Details on this clonotype: The junction does not match germline at one end; this may be a read error. The J gene is TRBJ2-7, the V gene TRBV5-8, with 7 bases that match TRBD1. CDR3 length equals 14 residues. Germline CDR1 reads SGHTS; CDR2 reads YDEGEE. CDR3 protein: CAPKPTGRADDQYF. CDR3 coding DNA: TGTGCCCCCAAACCGACAGGGCGGGCGGACGACCAGTACTTC. Full variable domain (outside the CDR3, taken from reference TRBV5-8 and TRBJ2-7): EAGVTQSPTHLIKTRGQQATLRCSPISGHTSVYWYQQALGLGLQFLLWYDEGEERNRGNFPPRFSGRQFPNYSSELNVNALELEDSALYLCAPKPTGRADDQYFGPGTRLTVT.